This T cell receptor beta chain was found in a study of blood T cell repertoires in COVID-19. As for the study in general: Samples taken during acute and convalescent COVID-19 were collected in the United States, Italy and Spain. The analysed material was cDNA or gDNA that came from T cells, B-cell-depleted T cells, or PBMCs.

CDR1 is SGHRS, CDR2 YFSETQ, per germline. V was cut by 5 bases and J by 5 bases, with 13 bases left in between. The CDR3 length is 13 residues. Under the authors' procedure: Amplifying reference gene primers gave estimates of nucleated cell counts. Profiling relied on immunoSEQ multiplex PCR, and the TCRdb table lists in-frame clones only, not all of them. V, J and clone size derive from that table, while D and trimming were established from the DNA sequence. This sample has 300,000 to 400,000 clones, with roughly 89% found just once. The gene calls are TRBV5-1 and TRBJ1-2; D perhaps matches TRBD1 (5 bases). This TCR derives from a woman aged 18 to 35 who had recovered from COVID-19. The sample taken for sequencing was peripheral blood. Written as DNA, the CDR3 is TGCGCCAGCAGGTATAGCGGGACTTATGGCTACACCTTC. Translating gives CASRYSGTYGYTF.